This T cell receptor beta chain was documented in a study of blood T cell repertoires in COVID-19 (dated by TCRdb to 2020 to 2022). Broadly, across the study: Samples from collaborators originated in the United States, Italy and Spain and spanned both the acute and convalescent phases of COVID-19. The material from the prospective study consisted of cDNA or gDNA derived from T cells, B-cell-depleted T cells, or PBMCs. The repertoires were released in a freely available public database meant as a resource for research on the immune response to SARS-CoV-2. The samples were drawn from the first 160 participants of the ongoing ImmuneRACE study and from 1,200 or so subjects provided by 6 global collaborators. The dataset comprised deeply sampled blood TCRbeta repertoires from subjects exposed to, actively infected with, or recovered from COVID-19. Where available, HLA class I and class II types were obtained from metadata supplied by the sample provider rather than from assay-based typing. A de-identified subject ID, COVID-19 status, age in years and sex were almost always included in the sample metadata.

The germline ends are 6 bases apart after V is trimmed by 0 bases and J by 4 bases. The germline V gene supplies CDR1 SGHVS and CDR2 FQNEAQ. Reading from cysteine to phenylalanine, the CDR3 counts 13 amino acids. The DNA shown is the 39-base CDR3, in frame from base 1. This clone was counted only a few times. Its binding antigen is unknown. Per-base qualities were not stored, and no clone one base away is much larger. At the DNA level, this CDR3 is encoded by other sequences in the same sample as well. In the prospective study, participants were about 18 to 95 years old, resided in about two dozen geographic areas of the United States, and were enrolled through a virtual design. In the prospective study, participants were assigned to cohorts based on the clinical history participants reported in a screening survey and a study questionnaire. A participant counted as exposed if, within 2 weeks of entering the study, that participant had been in contact with someone who had a PCR-confirmed or clinician-diagnosed COVID-19 case. Mobile phlebotomists in the prospective study collected whole blood, serum and a nasopharyngeal or oropharyngeal swab from every participant. Over a roughly 2-month period, participants in the prospective study had the option of providing additional blood draws and questionnaires. Before DNA extraction, prospective study blood samples were shipped either frozen or at room temperature.

TCRbeta CDR3 regions were amplified from genomic DNA using the immunoSEQ Assay, a bias-controlled multiplex PCR. Turning to the authors' computational methods: The number of nucleated cells in each sample was estimated by amplification of reference gene primers within the assay. To quantify the absolute abundance of each unique TCRbeta CDR3 rearrangement, sequence reads were collapsed and filtered. Productive Simpson clonality was computed per sample as the square root of Simpson's diversity index over productive rearrangements. The immuneACCESS repertoire file appears here via TCRdb, limited to in-frame rearrangements. These files lack a portion of the clones; in checked studies, under half of the deficit traces to unresolved V genes, and the cause of the others is not known. Clone size and V and J calls were adopted from that table, with D and trimming inferred from the DNA. The sample profile shows around 200,000 clones; roughly 90% of them were found once. The biggest ten clones account for 3.5% to 5.5% of the sample.

Paper-wide results and their limitations: How much clinical and demographic metadata was included differed by source and by participant, and the metadata was provided uncurated.

Recombination connected TRBV7-8 to TRBJ1-2; the D gene is perhaps TRBD1, on 5 matching bases. Sequences were obtained from PBMCs or T cells enriched from blood (not recorded which). The source is a woman in her twenties or thirties who had been exposed to COVID-19. The CDR3 region has the sequence CASSLAGGYGYTF. The DNA is as follows: TGTGCCAGCAGCTTAGCGGGGGGCTATGGCTACACCTTC.